This TCR beta chain was captured by sequencing in a study of T cells in Graves' hyperthyroidism and ophthalmopathy. RNA transcripts were the template for amplifying TCR beta CDR3 regions. Using the HTBI primer set, a first-round RT-PCR was run on the TCR CDR3. TCRdb reprocessed the multiplex PCR reads via MiXCR and lists one record per CDR3 protein. The sample has some 460,000 distinct CDR3 sequences; 15% to 18% are singletons. The junction had 8 bases not matched to a gene; V was cut back by 4 bases and J by 5 bases. CDR1 and CDR2 (germline): SGHTA, FQGTGA. The CDR3 has 15 residues. Those patients with uncontrolled infection, other autoimmune disease, pregnancy or lactation were excluded.

Sequenced sample: blood. The V gene is TRBV7-3, the J gene TRBJ2-5; 9 nucleotides line up with TRBD2. The clonotype comes from a young woman with Graves' hyperthyroidism. The CDR3: CASSSGTSKAETQYF. CDR3 nucleotides: TGTGCCAGCAGCTCCGGGACTAGCAAGGCGGAGACCCAGTACTTC.